This T cell receptor beta chain was obtained from a study of PD-L1 blockade in urothelial cancer. Study as a whole: After treatment start, blood was analyzed at 3 weeks (second dose) and at 6 weeks.

Repertoires were generated with immunoSEQ multiplex PCR, while TCRdb's copy carries only in-frame clones and drops some. The sample comprises under 40,000 clones, 80% to 90% of which are singletons, and roughly 3.8% rests with the top ten. The CDR3 runs 16 residues. Deletions cut 4 bases from V and 2 bases from J, with 15 bases between. Germline V gene sequence: CDR1 SGHTA, CDR2 FQGNSA. Specimen: PBMCs, collected around atezolizumab (anti-PD-L1) treatment. This receptor was identified in a man aged 45-65 years with urothelial cancer. This chain links TRBV7-2 with TRBJ1-5; D is uncertain. Here the CDR3 reads CASSSVTGKGNQPQHF. CDR3 nucleotides: TGTGCCAGCAGCTCGGTAACGGGAAAAGGCAATCAGCCCCAGCATTTT.